One sample yielded the 18 T cell receptor beta chains listed below, sequenced in a study of cytomegalovirus exposure and HLA in healthy donors. PCR primers comprised 60 Vbeta and 13 Jbeta primers. The data were produced by immunoSEQ multiplex PCR, yet TCRdb's version contains in-frame clones alone and is incomplete. The sample yields about 200,000 clones, about 84% seen once. Sequencing was carried out using PBMCs. These receptors originate from a woman in her 30s in good health and CMV-seropositive.

Notes on this clone: Other DNA sequences in this specimen translate into the identical CDR3. This rearrangement joins TRBV6-1 to TRBJ1-2, with 9 bases fitting TRBD1. Germline CDR1 is MNHNS and CDR2 is SASEGT. CDR3 length equals 14 residues. J gave up 5 bases and V 6 bases, and 7 bases lay outside the gene matches. The CDR3 sequence is CASRKTGGGYGYTF. In DNA, the CDR3 is TGTGCCAGCAGAAAGACAGGGGGAGGGTATGGCTACACCTTC.

The chain combines TRBV2 with TRBJ2-1; D is unresolved. V was cut by 3 bases and J by 0 bases, with 9 bases left in between. The CDR3 length is 15 residues. The germline gives CDR1 SNHLY, CDR2 FYNNEI. CDR3 in amino acids: CASSDQTGSYNEQFF. CDR3 nucleotide sequence: TGTGCCAGCAGTGATCAAACGGGCTCCTACAATGAGCAGTTCTTC.

The chain carries TRBV4-2 and TRBJ2-3, with a weak D call TRBD1 (6 bases). V was shortened by 4 bases and J by 2 bases, with 16 bases between the two germline ends. Looked up from germline, CDR1 is LGHNA and CDR2 is YNFKEQ. This CDR3 has 16 residues. The CDR3 bases are TGTGCCAGCAGCCCTCGGGCAGGGGCGGTCACAGATACGCAGTATTTT. It is translated as CASSPRAGAVTDTQYF.

A remark on this clone: The identical CDR3 is also encoded by other nucleotide sequences in the sample. The V call is TRBV11-2, the J call TRBJ2-3, with unresolved D. Germline-derived CDR1 and CDR2 are SGHAT and FQNNGV. This CDR3 is 12 amino acids long. Trimming removed 1 base from V and 3 bases from J, with 2 bases in between. The CDR3 DNA sequence: TGTGCCAGCAGCTTAGCGACAGATACGCAGTATTTT. It yields the protein CASSLATDTQYF. Full variable domain (rest looked up from reference TRBV11-2 and TRBJ2-3): EAGVAQSPRYKIIEKRQSVAFWCNPISGHATLYWYQQILGQGPKLLIQFQNNGVVDDSQLPKDRFSAERLKGVDSTLKIQPAKLEDSAVYLCASSLATDTQYFGPGTRLTVL.

The chain has TRBV5-4 and TRBJ2-2; 8 nucleotides line up with TRBD2. The length of the CDR3 is 20 residues. Per germline, CDR1 SGHNT and CDR2 YYREEE (reference sequence). Trimming cost V 4 bases and J 7 bases; bases outside gene matches: 24. DNA for the CDR3: TGTGCCAGCAGCCCCGGGGGGACTAGAACGTCCCTCCGTTGGGGCGGGGAGCTGTTTTTT. Its protein is CASSPGGTRTSLRWGGELFF.

The chain joins TRBV9 to TRBJ2-5; TRBD1 agrees at 7 bases. V lost 4 bases to trimming and J lost 5 bases; unmatched junction nucleotides: 2. The CDR3 length is 12 residues. Per the germline V gene, CDR1 is SGDLS and CDR2 is YYNGEE. CDR3 sequence reads: CASSPGGETQYF. The CDR3 nucleotides are TGTGCCAGCAGCCCAGGGGGTGAGACCCAGTACTTC.

The CDR3 nucleotides are TGTGCCAGTAGGGACAGGTTTTCCTACAATGAGCAGTTCTTC. This sequence encodes CASRDRFSYNEQFF. The rearrangement joins TRBV19 to TRBJ2-1; 7 nucleotides line up with TRBD1. The V segment lost 6 bases and the J segment 1 base; nucleotides outside the gene matches: 3. The CDR3 is 14 residues long. Germline-derived CDR1 and CDR2 are LNHDA and SQIVND (reference sequence).

The chain is built from TRBV6-4 and TRBJ1-2; TRBD1 agrees at 10 bases. The trim removed 7 bases at V and 6 bases at J, leaving 8 bases unmatched. From germline, CDR1 is MRHNA and CDR2 SNTAGT. The CDR3 consists of 14 residues. The CDR3 reads CASNKRTGGDGYTF. The DNA of the CDR3 is TGTGCCAGCAATAAGAGGACAGGGGGAGATGGCTACACCTTC.

V and J are TRBV19 and TRBJ2-2; TRBD2 matches 15 bases. This CDR3 spans 16 amino acids. Germline values: CDR1 LNHDA, CDR2 SQIVND (reference sequence). Trimming took 5 bases from V and 5 from J; bases not matched to a gene: 3. The CDR3: CASSPGTSGGTGELFF. The CDR3 bases are TGTGCCAGTAGTCCCGGGACTAGCGGGGGGACCGGGGAGCTGTTTTTT. Looking up the rest from reference TRBV19 and TRBJ2-2 gives the full variable domain: DGGITQSPKYLFRKEGQNVTLSCEQNLNHDAMYWYRQDPGQGLRLIYYSQIVNDFQKGDIAEGYSVSREKKESFPLTVTSAQKNPTAFYLCASSPGTSGGTGELFFGEGSRLTVL.

This clone occurred once. CDR3 sequence reads: CASSAGLTGGGQPQHF. Written as DNA, the CDR3 is TGTGCCAGTAGCGCGGGACTAACGGGAGGCGGTCAGCCCCAGCATTTT. The V and J genes are TRBV19 and TRBJ1-5; possibly TRBD1 for D (5 bases). The length of the CDR3 is 16 residues. Germline V gene data show CDR1 as LNHDA and CDR2 as SQIVND (reference sequence). V dropped 6 bases and J dropped 6 bases, with 21 bases sitting between them.

This sequence joins TRBV7-9 and TRBJ1-4; 8 bases map to TRBD1. CDR3 size: 13 residues. Germline V gives CDR1 SEHNR, CDR2 FQNEAQ (reference sequence). V dropped 11 bases and J dropped 4; count of bases not matched to a gene: 6. CDR3 sequence: CAATGVINEKLFF. The CDR3 DNA reads TGTGCCGCGACAGGGGTTATTAATGAAAAACTGTTTTTT. The complete variable domain, with remaining parts taken from reference TRBV7-9 and TRBJ1-4, reads DTGVSQNPRHKITKRGQNVTFRCDPISEHNRLYWYRQTLGQGPEFLTYFQNEAQLEKSRLLSDRFSAERPKGSFSTLEIQRTEQGDSAMYLCAATGVINEKLFFGSGTQLSVL.

This chain uses TRBV7-9 with TRBJ1-5, with D possibly TRBD1 on 5 matching bases. Germline loops: CDR1 SEHNR, CDR2 FQNEAQ (reference sequence). The CDR3 covers 16 residues. Trimming stripped 1 base from V and 6 bases from J, with 16 bases between. The CDR3 bases are TGTGCCAGCAGCTTAGAAACCGGGGGAGGAGGTCAGCCCCAGCATTTT. Its protein product is CASSLETGGGGQPQHF.

This clone was counted between two and nine times. The V and J genes are TRBV28 and TRBJ1-1; possibly TRBD1 for D (5 bases). Germline V lookup: CDR1 MDHEN, CDR2 SYDVKM. V lost 5 bases, J lost 10 bases, and 20 bases lay in between. The CDR3 extends over 14 amino acids. CDR3 nucleotide sequence: TGTGCCAGCAGTACCAGAGCGGGCGGGGGACGAGCTTTCTTT. It specifies CASSTRAGGGRAFF.

The CDR3: CASSLGAGTQYF. The CDR3 nucleotides read TGTGCCAGCAGTTTAGGGGCAGGTACGCAGTATTTT. This chain uses TRBV28 with TRBJ2-3; perhaps TRBD1 as D (5 bases). The CDR3 extends over 12 amino acids. V lost 2 bases to trimming and J lost 8 bases, with 8 bases between them. Germline values: CDR1 MDHEN, CDR2 SYDVKM.

The chain is built from TRBV6-5 and TRBJ2-6, with D unresolved. Germline V CDR1 and CDR2: MNHEY, SVGAGI. Trimming pared 0 bases from V and 2 bases from J, leaving 5 bases between. There are 15 residues in the CDR3. The CDR3 region has the DNA TGTGCCAGCAGTTACTCTTCCGCTGGGGCCAACGTCCTGACTTTC. Translation gives CASSYSSAGANVLTF.

V and J are TRBV6-5 and TRBJ2-7; TRBD1 matches 7 bases. Germline-derived CDR1 and CDR2 are MNHEY and SVGAGI. The CDR3 extends over 15 amino acids. With 5 bases clipped from V and 5 bases from J, the junction kept 12 bases outside the gene matches. CDR3 bases: TGTGCCAGCAGTCCGACCGGGACAGAGGTCGACGAGCAGTACTTC. Translated: CASSPTGTEVDEQYF.

The chain employs TRBV7-2 and TRBJ1-5; D is undetermined. The germline V and J ends were trimmed by 2 bases and 3 bases, with 11 bases remaining between them. Per germline, CDR1 SGHTA and CDR2 FQGNSA. The CDR3 consists of 15 residues. The CDR3 spells CASSLYEGNNQPQHF. CDR3 nucleotide sequence: TGTGCCAGCAGCTTATATGAGGGAAACAATCAGCCCCAGCATTTT.

V is TRBV5-1 and J is TRBJ2-1; TRBD2 might be the D (6 bases). In germline, CDR1 is SGHRS, CDR2 YFSETQ. This CDR3 has 15 amino acids. V gave up 6 bases and J gave up 0 bases, with 13 bases separating them. CDR3 protein: CASNSGEASYNEQFF. DNA for the CDR3: TGCGCCAGCAACTCGGGGGAAGCCTCCTACAATGAGCAGTTCTTC.